Presented here are 29 T cell receptor beta chains from one specimen sequenced in a study of regulatory T cells in long-lasting Graves disease. The time point is: newly diagnosed GD, antithyroid drugs for less than 3 months. With RNA extracted from PBMCs as input, the TCR library was made. Arm-PCR of CDR3 regions with iRepertoire HTBI primers generated TCR beta libraries. TCRdb recomputed calls from the multiplex PCR reads with MiXCR, one row per CDR3 protein. The sample contains about 500,000 distinct CDR3 sequences, around 13% of which appear only once. The sample was also linked to a second study, of T cells in Graves' hyperthyroidism and ophthalmopathy.

Sample: peripheral blood mononuclear cells (PBMCs), taken at new diagnosis, from a patient treated with antithyroid drugs. All receptors derive from a young woman with Graves disease.

The V and J genes are TRBV30 and TRBJ2-3, with D possibly matching TRBD2 (5 bases). Germline V gene lookup returns CDR1 GTSNPN and CDR2 SVGIG (reference sequence). This CDR3 region has 13 residues. Trimming cost V 2 bases and J 15 bases, with 21 bases left between them. CDR3 coding DNA: TGTGCCTGGAGTTCACAAACTTATGGTCCGGGATATTTT. This translates into CAWSSQTYGPGYF.

This clonotype was counted at least ten times. The gene calls are TRBV5-6 and TRBJ1-4; D call uncertain. Germline V CDR1 and CDR2: SGHDT, YYEEEE. V lost 4 bases to trimming and J lost 4 bases, with 11 bases between them. The CDR3 has 14 amino acids. CDR3 in amino acids: CASSPSPSNEKLFF. The CDR3 nucleotides read TGTGCCAGCAGCCCGAGCCCCAGTAATGAAAAACTGTTTTTT.

This clonotype was picked up many times. The genes are TRBV20-1 and TRBJ2-1; 10 nucleotides match TRBD2. The CDR3 consists of 18 residues. Germline loops: CDR1 DFQATT, CDR2 SNEGSKA (reference sequence). With V trimmed by 5 bases and J by 2 bases, 15 bases remained unmatched. The CDR3 loop reads CSALGWLAGVGTYNEQFF. As DNA, the CDR3 is TGCAGTGCTCTGGGGTGGCTAGCGGGAGTCGGAACCTACAATGAGCAGTTCTTC.

This chain joins TRBV30 and TRBJ2-2; 10 nucleotides align to TRBD1. Germline values: CDR1 GTSNPN, CDR2 SVGIG (reference sequence). CDR3 length: 15 residues. V lost 0 bases and J lost 6; bases outside the gene matches: 4. This CDR3 reads CAWSVGTGVSGELFF. CDR3 nucleotides: TGTGCCTGGAGTGTCGGGACAGGGGTTTCCGGGGAGCTGTTTTTT.

This clonotype was detected many times. The rearrangement links TRBV18 to TRBJ2-7; possibly TRBD1 or TRBD2 for D (5 bases each). V gave up 2 bases and J gave up 0 bases, with 14 bases separating them. Per germline, CDR1 KGHSH and CDR2 LQKENI. There are 16 residues in the CDR3. CDR3: CASSPYGGDPSYEQYF. DNA for the CDR3: TGTGCCAGCTCACCATATGGGGGAGATCCCTCCTACGAGCAGTACTTC.

This clonotype appeared many times. V is TRBV6-5 and J is TRBJ1-1, with unresolved D. The length of the CDR3 is 15 residues. Trimming took off 4 bases at V and 5 bases at J, with 17 bases between the two ends. Germline V gives CDR1 MNHEY, CDR2 SVGAGI. The CDR3 DNA reads TGTGCCAGCAGTTTACTCTTTTCCGGGATAACTGAAGCTTTCTTT. Translated: CASSLLFSGITEAFF.

V usage is TRBV4-1 and J usage is TRBJ1-1, with 8 bases identical to TRBD1. The CDR3 runs 18 residues. Trimming removed 3 bases from V and 3 bases from J; junction bases left unmatched: 15. Looked up from germline, CDR1 is MGHRA and CDR2 is YSYEKL. The CDR3 spells CASSHLRTGSAIDTEAFF. CDR3 bases: TGCGCCAGCAGCCACCTCCGGACAGGGTCGGCGATAGACACTGAAGCTTTCTTT.

This clonotype was found many times. The chain carries TRBV7-9 and TRBJ2-5, with TRBD2 matching 9 bases. The CDR3 sequence is 15 residues long. Germline V gene sequence: CDR1 SEHNR, CDR2 FQNEAQ (reference sequence). The ends lost 1 base at V and 4 bases at J; junction bases unmatched: 4. In DNA, the CDR3 is TGTGCCAGCAGCTTAGAGGGACTAGCCTTAGAGACCCAGTACTTC. Translated: CASSLEGLALETQYF.

Turning to this clonotype: A read error may account for a junction end that differs from germline. This rearrangement joins TRBV27 to TRBJ2-1; D perhaps matches TRBD2 (6 bases). The length of the CDR3 is 15 residues. Germline CDR1 and CDR2: MNHEY and SMNVEV (reference sequence). CDR3 residues: CASSLWGLSNNEQFF. The CDR3 DNA is TGTGCCAGCAGTTTATGGGGACTCTCCAACAATGAGCAGTTCTTC.

In this sample, this clonotype turned up many times. The chain joins TRBV29-1 to TRBJ2-7; 12 bases fit TRBD2. The V gene's germline CDR1 is SQVTM and CDR2 ANQGSEA. The CDR3 is made up of 13 amino acids. The V segment lost 6 bases and the J segment 5 bases; nucleotides outside the gene matches: 5. CDR3: CSVRLAGAHEQYF. CDR3 bases: TGCAGCGTCCGACTAGCGGGAGCCCACGAGCAGTACTTC.

This clonotype has just a few counts. The chain recombines TRBV11-2 with TRBJ1-2, with TRBD1 as a possible D gene (6 bases). Trimming took 6 bases from V and 0 from J, leaving 20 bases between them. The CDR3 is 17 residues long. Per the germline V gene, CDR1 is SGHAT and CDR2 is FQNNGV. The CDR3 reads CASRPGTKGGANYGYTF. In DNA form, the CDR3 reads TGTGCCAGCAGACCGGGGACAAAGGGTGGGGCTAACTATGGCTACACCTTC.

In this sample, this clonotype turned up a few times. The chain joins TRBV19 to TRBJ2-5; 12 bases are a match to TRBD2. Germline CDR1 LNHDA, CDR2 SQIVND (reference sequence). The CDR3 runs 15 residues. The trim removed 10 bases at V and 1 base at J, leaving 7 bases unmatched. The CDR3: CATSSGRVFQETQYF. CDR3 in DNA: TGTGCCACCTCTAGCGGGAGGGTTTTCCAAGAGACCCAGTACTTC.

This clonotype was recorded at least ten times. The genes are TRBV12-3 or TRBV12-4 and TRBJ2-1, with D possibly TRBD2 on 5 matching bases. Between the trimmed V and J ends, which lost 6 bases and 3 bases, there was a span of 15 bases. There are 15 residues in the CDR3. Here the CDR3 reads CASSLTGGLYNEQFF. Written as DNA, the CDR3 is TGTGCCAGCAGCCTCACGGGCGGACTCTACAATGAGCAGTTCTTC.

There are a few counts of this clonotype. The V call is TRBV20-1, the J call TRBJ2-5; 12 bases are a match to TRBD2. Losses at the gene ends were 6 bases for V and 11 bases for J; bases not matched to a gene: 10. Looked up from germline, CDR1 is DFQATT and CDR2 is SNEGSKA (reference sequence). The CDR3 has 13 residues. As DNA, the CDR3 is TGCAGTGCAAGACTAGCGGGAGCCACCCTGCAGTACTTC. Protein product: CSARLAGATLQYF.

The chain employs TRBV20-1 and TRBJ2-4; 11 nucleotides line up with TRBD2. After removal of 5 bases from V and 13 bases from J, the junction contained 13 bases not matched to a gene. The CDR3 has 14 residues. Looked up from germline, CDR1 is DFQATT and CDR2 is SNEGSKA (reference sequence). The CDR3 nucleotides are TGCAGTGCTCAAGGACTAGCGGGCCGGTCCAAACAGTACTTC. Amino acid sequence: CSAQGLAGRSKQYF.

There are a few counts of this clonotype. This sequence joins TRBV28 and TRBJ1-2, with unresolved D. The CDR3 runs to 13 residues. Germline assignment: CDR1 MDHEN and CDR2 SYDVKM. V gave up 1 base and J gave up 8 bases, with 11 bases separating them. CDR3 nucleotide sequence: TGTGCCAGCAGTTTATCGAGAGGGCACGGCTACACCTTC. It yields the protein CASSLSRGHGYTF.

The chain couples TRBV4-3 to TRBJ1-1, with 8 nucleotides matching TRBD1. The CDR3 is 17 amino acids. In germline, CDR1 is LGHNA, CDR2 YSLEER. V lost 0 bases to trimming and J lost 4 bases; unmatched junction nucleotides: 10. CDR3 sequence: CASSQDWTGQVSTEAFF. In DNA form, the CDR3 reads TGCGCCAGCAGCCAAGATTGGACAGGGCAAGTTTCCACTGAAGCTTTCTTT.

This clonotype was seen repeatedly, ten times or more. This chain uses TRBV2 with TRBJ2-5; 9 positions agree with TRBD1. The J call could be wrong; TRBJ2-1 is a better fit for the DNA end. The CDR3 loop spans 16 amino acids. The germline gives CDR1 SNHLY, CDR2 FYNNEI. As DNA, the CDR3 is TGTGCCAGCCGTTTCCGTAGACAGGGGGACCACAATGAGCAGTTCTTC. As protein: CASRFRRQGDHNEQFF.

This clonotype was detected only a few times. The chain couples TRBV27 to TRBJ2-1, with D uncertain. Germline CDR1 and CDR2: MNHEY and SMNVEV (reference sequence). The CDR3 contains 14 residues. V lost 5 bases, J lost 5 bases, and 13 bases lay in between. CDR3 DNA sequence: TGTGCCAGCAGTAACCTGGGCCTCCACAATGAGCAGTTCTTC. The encoded protein is CASSNLGLHNEQFF.

This clonotype was seen repeatedly, ten times or more. This chain links TRBV13 with TRBJ2-7; 9 positions agree with TRBD2. CDR3 length equals 15 residues. Germline assignment: CDR1 PRHDT and CDR2 FYEKMQ (reference sequence). The J segment lost 3 bases and the V segment lost 2 bases, leaving 5 bases of the junction unmatched. CDR3 nucleotide sequence: TGTGCCAGCAGCTTATCCAGCGGGAGGTTCTACGAGCAGTACTTC. Translated: CASSLSSGRFYEQYF.

The genes are TRBV2 and TRBJ1-3; a possible D gene is TRBD1 (5 bases). V was trimmed by 11 bases and J by 2 bases, leaving 7 bases between them. The germline V gene encodes CDR1 SNHLY and CDR2 FYNNEI. The CDR3 extends over 11 amino acids. The CDR3 bases are TGTGCCGGGGGGGCTGGAAACACCATATATTTT. Amino acid sequence: CAGGAGNTIYF.

This clonotype was recorded many times. The chain carries TRBV28 and TRBJ1-5; D uncertain. This CDR3 is 15 amino acids long. The germline CDR1 and CDR2 sequences are MDHEN and SYDVKM. Trimming left V 6 bases short and J 3 bases short, with 15 bases between. DNA of the CDR3: TGTGCCAGCAGCTTGCCGCGAGGGTCCAATCAGCCCCAGCATTTT. This gives the protein CASSLPRGSNQPQHF.

About this clonotype: A much larger clone differs from this one at a single base, so this may be a read error. This chain uses TRBV18 with TRBJ2-3, with 7 bases that match TRBD1. The closer fit of TRBJ1-1 to the DNA end suggests the J call may be wrong. CDR3 length equals 15 residues. Looked up from germline, CDR1 is KGHSH and CDR2 is LQKENI. Here the CDR3 reads CASSPRQGKKTEAFF. CDR3 DNA sequence: TGTGCCAGCTCACCGAGACAGGGAAAGAAGACTGAAGCTTTCTTT.

This chain connects TRBV30 to TRBJ2-1; tentatively, D is TRBD2 (5 bases). CDR1 and CDR2 from the germline V gene are GTSNPN and SVGIG (reference sequence). CDR3 length: 14 residues. V lost 4 bases to trimming and J lost 13 bases, with 23 bases between them. CDR3 DNA: TGTGCCTGGACCCTCGGCGGGCTCCCAGGAGGACAGTTCTTC. It is translated as CAWTLGGLPGGQFF. Together with reference TRBV30 and TRBJ2-1, the CDR3 gives the full variable domain: SQTIHQWPATLVQPVGSPLSLECTVEGTSNPNLYWYRQAAGRGLQLLFYSVGIGQISSEVPQNLSASRPQDRQFILSSKKLLLSDSGFYLCAWTLGGLPGGQFFGPGTRLTVL.

This clonotype was picked up many times. V usage is TRBV14 and J usage is TRBJ2-5, with D tentatively TRBD1 (6 bases). Trimming took 0 bases from V and 4 from J, leaving 18 bases between them. CDR1 is SGHDN and CDR2 is FVKESK in the germline V gene. CDR3 length: 17 residues. In DNA form, the CDR3 reads TGTGCCAGCAGCCAAGACCATGTGACAGGTTCGGGAGAGACCCAGTACTTC. The encoded protein is CASSQDHVTGSGETQYF.

This clonotype was found many times. The J gene is TRBJ2-7, the V gene TRBV20-1; 8 bases are shared with TRBD2. J lost 3 bases, V lost 6 bases, and 7 bases had no gene match. The CDR3 has 13 amino acids. CDR1 is DFQATT and CDR2 is SNEGSKA in the germline V gene (reference sequence). CDR3 sequence: CSAQGLGGYEQYF. In nucleotides, the CDR3 is TGCAGTGCCCAGGGACTAGGGGGCTACGAGCAGTACTTC.

Ten or more counts support this clonotype. This chain joins TRBV28 and TRBJ2-5; possible D gene TRBD1, 6 bases. Trimming stripped 2 bases from V and 3 bases from J, with 16 bases between. Looked up from germline, CDR1 is MDHEN and CDR2 is SYDVKM. This CDR3 comprises 16 residues. CDR3 DNA: TGTGCCAGCAGTTTAATCACAGGGAAATTTAAAGAGACCCAGTACTTC. This codes for CASSLITGKFKETQYF.

This clonotype has a handful of counts. The chain combines TRBV5-8 with TRBJ2-7; 12 bases are a match to TRBD2. Germline-derived CDR1 and CDR2 are SGHTS and YDEGEE. The ends lost 2 bases at V and 3 bases at J; junction bases unmatched: 9. There are 17 residues in the CDR3. The CDR3 DNA reads TGTGCCAGCAGCTTATTTAAAACTAGCGGGAGGCTCTACGAGCAGTACTTC. Residues: CASSLFKTSGRLYEQYF.

The chain has TRBV5-5 and TRBJ2-7; TRBD1 aligns across 7 bases. The CDR3 is 15 amino acids. After removal of 2 bases from V and 5 bases from J, the junction contained 10 bases not matched to a gene. Germline V gene data show CDR1 as SGHKS and CDR2 as YYEKEE (reference sequence). The CDR3 nucleotides are TGTGCCAGCAGCTTAGGAGACAGGGAGCACAACGAGCAGTACTTC. Amino acids: CASSLGDREHNEQYF.